The source of this T cell receptor (beta chain) is a study of OX40 agonist ivuxolimab in advanced cancers. Study-wide findings and caveats: In a subset of nonresponders, normalized T-cell clonal expansion was also low.

The repertoire was sequenced with immunoSEQ multiplex PCR; TCRdb's copy has only in-frame clones and lacks some. The sample holds tens of thousands of clones, 84% seen once. V shed 8 bases and J shed 4 bases, with 14 bases lying between them. The CDR3 is made up of 12 amino acids. Germline V gives CDR1 GTSNPN, CDR2 SVGIG (reference sequence). Baseline was the first blood sampling point, followed by cycle 4 day 1 and cycle 7 day 1. This clone was counted a few times. Its cognate antigen is unknown. Specimen: CD4+ or CD8+ T cells sorted from blood, collected in a trial of the OX40 agonist ivuxolimab. V and J are TRBV30 and TRBJ1-2, with a weak D call TRBD1 (5 bases). The receptor's source is an adult with an advanced solid tumor such as melanoma, head and neck, liver or kidney cancer. The CDR3 bases are TGTGCCACCTCCCCAGGGCGCTATGGCTACACCTTC. Amino acid sequence: CATSPGRYGYTF.